This T cell receptor beta chain was observed in a study of blood T cell repertoires in COVID-19. This CDR3 is built from 13 residues. Trimming removed 5 bases at V and 4 bases at J, with 11 bases between. Germline assignment: CDR1 LNHDA and CDR2 SQIVND (reference sequence). The authors' processing: Counts of nucleated cells, estimated from reference gene primer amplification, were obtained. Sequenced by immunoSEQ multiplex PCR; TCRdb stores in-frame clones only, minus some. From that table come the V and J calls and clone size; the DNA was used to work out D and trimming. The sample has 100,000 to 150,000 clones; roughly four fifths are singletons.

The rearrangement joins TRBV19 to TRBJ1-2, with D perhaps TRBD1 (5 bases). What was sequenced was peripheral blood. The receptor was isolated from a man older than 75 with COVID-19, enrolled during active disease. The chain's CDR3 is CASSPGTLYGYTF. CDR3 nucleotide sequence: TGTGCCAGTAGTCCCGGGACTCTCTATGGCTACACCTTC.